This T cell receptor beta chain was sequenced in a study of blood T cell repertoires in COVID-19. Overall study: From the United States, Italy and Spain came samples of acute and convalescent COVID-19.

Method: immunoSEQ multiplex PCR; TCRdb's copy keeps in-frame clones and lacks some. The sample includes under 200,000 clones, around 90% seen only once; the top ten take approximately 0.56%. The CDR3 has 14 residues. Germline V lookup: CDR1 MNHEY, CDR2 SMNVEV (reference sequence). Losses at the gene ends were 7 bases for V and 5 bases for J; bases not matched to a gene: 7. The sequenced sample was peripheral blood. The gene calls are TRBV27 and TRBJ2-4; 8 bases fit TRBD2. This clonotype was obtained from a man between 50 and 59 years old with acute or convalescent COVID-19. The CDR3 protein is CASTLWREENIQYF. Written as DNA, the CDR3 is TGTGCCAGCACCCTATGGCGGGAGGAAAACATTCAGTACTTC.